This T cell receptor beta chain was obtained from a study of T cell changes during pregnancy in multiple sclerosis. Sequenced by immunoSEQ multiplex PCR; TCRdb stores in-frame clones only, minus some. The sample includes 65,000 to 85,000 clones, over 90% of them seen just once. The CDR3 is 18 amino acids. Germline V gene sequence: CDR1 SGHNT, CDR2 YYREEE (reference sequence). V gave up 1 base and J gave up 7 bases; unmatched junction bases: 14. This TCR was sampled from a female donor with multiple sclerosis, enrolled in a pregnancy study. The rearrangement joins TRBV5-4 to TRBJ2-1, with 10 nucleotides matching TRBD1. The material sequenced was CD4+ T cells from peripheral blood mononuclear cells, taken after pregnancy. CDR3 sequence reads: CASSLRVSRTGGLNEQFF. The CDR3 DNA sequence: TGTGCCAGCAGCTTGCGGGTCTCGCGGACAGGGGGGTTGAATGAGCAGTTCTTC.